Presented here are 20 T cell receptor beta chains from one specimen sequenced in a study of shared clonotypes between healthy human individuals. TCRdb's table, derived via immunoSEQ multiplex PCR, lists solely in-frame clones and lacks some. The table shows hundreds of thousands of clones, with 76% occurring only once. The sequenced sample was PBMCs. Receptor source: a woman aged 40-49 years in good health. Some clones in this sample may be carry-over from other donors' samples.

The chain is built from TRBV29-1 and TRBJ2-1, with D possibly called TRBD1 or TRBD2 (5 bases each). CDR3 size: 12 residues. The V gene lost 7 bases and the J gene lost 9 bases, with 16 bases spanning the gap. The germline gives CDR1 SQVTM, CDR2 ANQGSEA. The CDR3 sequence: CSAGEQAGEQFF. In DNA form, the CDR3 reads TGCAGCGCCGGAGAACAGGCGGGTGAGCAGTTCTTC.

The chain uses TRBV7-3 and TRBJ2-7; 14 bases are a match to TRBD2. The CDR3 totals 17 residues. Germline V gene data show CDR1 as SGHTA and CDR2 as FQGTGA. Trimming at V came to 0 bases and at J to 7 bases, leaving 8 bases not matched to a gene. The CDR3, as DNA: TGTGCCAGCAGCTTAACCCACGGGACTAGCGGGAGTCGGGAGCAGTACTTC. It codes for CASSLTHGTSGSREQYF.

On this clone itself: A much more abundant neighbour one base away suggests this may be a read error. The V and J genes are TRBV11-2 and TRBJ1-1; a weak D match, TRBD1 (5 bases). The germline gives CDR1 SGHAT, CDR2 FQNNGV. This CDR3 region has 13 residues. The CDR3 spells CARSYGAATEAFF. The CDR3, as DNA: TGTGCCCGCAGCTACGGGGCGGCTACTGAAGCTTTCTTT.

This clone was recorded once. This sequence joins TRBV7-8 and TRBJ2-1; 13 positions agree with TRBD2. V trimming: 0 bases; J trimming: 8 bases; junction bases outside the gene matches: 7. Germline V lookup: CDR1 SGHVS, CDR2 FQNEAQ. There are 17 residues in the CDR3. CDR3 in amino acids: CASSLATTSGRTDEQFF. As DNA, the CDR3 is TGTGCCAGCAGCTTAGCGACGACTAGCGGGAGGACGGATGAGCAGTTCTTC. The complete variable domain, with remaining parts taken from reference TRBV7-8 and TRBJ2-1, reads GAGVSQSPRYKVAKRGQDVALRCDPISGHVSLFWYQQALGQGPEFLTYFQNEAQLDKSGLPSDRFFAERPEGSVSTLKIQRTQQEDSAVYLCASSLATTSGRTDEQFFGPGTRLTVL.

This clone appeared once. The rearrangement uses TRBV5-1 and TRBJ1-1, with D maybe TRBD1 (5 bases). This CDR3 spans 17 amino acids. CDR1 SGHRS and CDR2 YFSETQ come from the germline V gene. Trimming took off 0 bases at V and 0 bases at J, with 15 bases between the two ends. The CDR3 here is CASSLANNGGLNTEAFF. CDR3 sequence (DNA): TGCGCCAGCAGCTTGGCTAACAATGGGGGACTGAACACTGAAGCTTTCTTT.

CDR3 sequence: CASSIDPDGNTEAFF. The CDR3 region has the DNA TGTGCCAGTAGTATAGATCCCGACGGCAACACTGAAGCTTTCTTT. The V gene is TRBV19, the J gene TRBJ1-1; D is unresolved. V lost 0 bases, J lost 2 bases, and 10 bases lay in between. Germline values: CDR1 LNHDA, CDR2 SQIVND (reference sequence). The CDR3 is 15 amino acids.

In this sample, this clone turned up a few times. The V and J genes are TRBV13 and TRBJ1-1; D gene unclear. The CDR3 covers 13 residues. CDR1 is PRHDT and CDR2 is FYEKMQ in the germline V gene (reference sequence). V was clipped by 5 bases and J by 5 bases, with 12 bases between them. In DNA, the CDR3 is TGTGCCAGCAGCCGACCATCCCAGACTGAAGCTTTCTTT. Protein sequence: CASSRPSQTEAFF.

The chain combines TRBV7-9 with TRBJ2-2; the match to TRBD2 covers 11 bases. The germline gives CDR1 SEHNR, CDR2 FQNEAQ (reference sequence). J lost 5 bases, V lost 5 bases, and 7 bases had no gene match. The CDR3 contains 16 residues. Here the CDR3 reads CASSTRLAGWTGELFF. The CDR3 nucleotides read TGTGCCAGCAGCACCAGACTAGCGGGATGGACCGGGGAGCTGTTTTTT.

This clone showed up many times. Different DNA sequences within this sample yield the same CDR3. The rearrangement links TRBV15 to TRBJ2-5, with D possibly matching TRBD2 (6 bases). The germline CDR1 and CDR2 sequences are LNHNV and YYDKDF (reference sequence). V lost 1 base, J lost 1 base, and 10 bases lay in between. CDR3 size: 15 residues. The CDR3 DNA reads TGTGCCACCAGCAGAGCTCTAGCGCCCCAAGAGACCCAGTACTTC. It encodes CATSRALAPQETQYF.

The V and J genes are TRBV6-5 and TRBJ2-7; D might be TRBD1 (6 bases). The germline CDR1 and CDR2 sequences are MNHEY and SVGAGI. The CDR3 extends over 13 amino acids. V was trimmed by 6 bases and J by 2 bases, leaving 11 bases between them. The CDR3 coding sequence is TGTGCCAGCAGAATGGGACACCCCTACGAGCAGTACTTC. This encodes CASRMGHPYEQYF.

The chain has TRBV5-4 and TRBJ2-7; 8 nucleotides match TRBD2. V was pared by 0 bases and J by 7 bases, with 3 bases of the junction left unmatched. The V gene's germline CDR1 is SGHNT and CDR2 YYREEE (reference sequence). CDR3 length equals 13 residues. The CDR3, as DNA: TGTGCCAGCAGCTTGGCGCTAGCGGGTGAGCAGTACTTC. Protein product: CASSLALAGEQYF.

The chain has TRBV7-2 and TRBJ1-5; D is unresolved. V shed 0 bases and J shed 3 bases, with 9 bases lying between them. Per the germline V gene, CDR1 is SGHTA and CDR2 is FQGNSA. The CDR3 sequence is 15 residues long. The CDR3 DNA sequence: TGTGCCAGCAGCTTAGCGGGCAGCGTCAATCAGCCCCAGCATTTT. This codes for CASSLAGSVNQPQHF.

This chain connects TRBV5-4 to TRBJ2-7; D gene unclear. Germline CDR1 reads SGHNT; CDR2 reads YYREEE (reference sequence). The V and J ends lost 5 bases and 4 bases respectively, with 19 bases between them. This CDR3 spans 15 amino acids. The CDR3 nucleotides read TGTGCCAGCAGTGACCGACGTAGGCCTGAGTACGAGCAGTACTTC. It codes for CASSDRRRPEYEQYF. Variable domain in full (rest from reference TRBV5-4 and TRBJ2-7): ETGVTQSPTHLIKTRGQQVTLRCSSQSGHNTVSWYQQALGQGPQFIFQYYREEENGRGNFPPRFSGLQFPNYSSELNVNALELDDSALYLCASSDRRRPEYEQYFGPGTRLTVT.

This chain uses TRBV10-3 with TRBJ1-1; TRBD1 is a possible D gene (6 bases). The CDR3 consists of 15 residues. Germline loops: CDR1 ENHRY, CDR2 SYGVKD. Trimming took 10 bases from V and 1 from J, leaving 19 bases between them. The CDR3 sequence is CATRGGAGENTEAFF. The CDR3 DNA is TGTGCCACCCGGGGGGGGGCAGGAGAGAACACTGAAGCTTTCTTT.

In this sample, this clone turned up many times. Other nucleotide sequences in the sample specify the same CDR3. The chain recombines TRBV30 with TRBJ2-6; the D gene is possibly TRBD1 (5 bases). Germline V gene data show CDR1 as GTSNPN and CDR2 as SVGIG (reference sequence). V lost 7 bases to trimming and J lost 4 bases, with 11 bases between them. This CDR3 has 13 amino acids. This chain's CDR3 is CALGERGANVLTF. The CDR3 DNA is TGTGCCTTAGGGGAAAGGGGGGCCAACGTCCTGACTTTC.

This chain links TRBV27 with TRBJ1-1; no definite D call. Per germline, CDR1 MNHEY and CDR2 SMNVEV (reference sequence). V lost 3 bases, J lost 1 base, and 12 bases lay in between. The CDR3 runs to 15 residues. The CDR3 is CASSFRSRPNTEAFF. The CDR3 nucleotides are TGTGCCAGCAGTTTCCGGTCCCGGCCGAACACTGAAGCTTTCTTT.

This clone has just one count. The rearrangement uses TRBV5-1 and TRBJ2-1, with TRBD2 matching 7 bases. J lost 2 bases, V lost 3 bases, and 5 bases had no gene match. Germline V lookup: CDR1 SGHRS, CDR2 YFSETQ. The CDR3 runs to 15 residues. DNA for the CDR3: TGCGCCAGCAGCTATAACGGGAGGACCTACAATGAGCAGTTCTTC. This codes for CASSYNGRTYNEQFF.

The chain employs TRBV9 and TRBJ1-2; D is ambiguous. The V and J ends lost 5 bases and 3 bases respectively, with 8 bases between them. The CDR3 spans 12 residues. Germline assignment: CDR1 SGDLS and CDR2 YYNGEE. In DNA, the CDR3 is TGTGCCAGCAGGTCAACAGACTATGGCTACACCTTC. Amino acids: CASRSTDYGYTF.

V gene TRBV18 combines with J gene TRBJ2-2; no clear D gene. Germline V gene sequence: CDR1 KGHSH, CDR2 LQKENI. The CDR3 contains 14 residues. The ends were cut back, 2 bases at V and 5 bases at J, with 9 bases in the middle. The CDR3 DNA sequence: TGTGCCAGCTCACCATCATTATGGACCGGGGAGCTGTTTTTT. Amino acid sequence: CASSPSLWTGELFF.

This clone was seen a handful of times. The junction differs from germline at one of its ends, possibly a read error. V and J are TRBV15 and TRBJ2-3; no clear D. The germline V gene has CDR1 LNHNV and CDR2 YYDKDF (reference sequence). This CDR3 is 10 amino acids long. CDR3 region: CATSTDTQYF. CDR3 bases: TGTGCCACCAGCACGGATACGCAGTATTTT. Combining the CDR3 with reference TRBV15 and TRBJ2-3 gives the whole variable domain DAMVIQNPRYQVTQFGKPVTLSCSQTLNHNVMYWYQQKSSQAPKLLFHYYDKDFNNEADTPDNFQSRRPNTSFCFLDIRSPGLGDTAMYLCATSTDTQYFGPGTRLTVL.